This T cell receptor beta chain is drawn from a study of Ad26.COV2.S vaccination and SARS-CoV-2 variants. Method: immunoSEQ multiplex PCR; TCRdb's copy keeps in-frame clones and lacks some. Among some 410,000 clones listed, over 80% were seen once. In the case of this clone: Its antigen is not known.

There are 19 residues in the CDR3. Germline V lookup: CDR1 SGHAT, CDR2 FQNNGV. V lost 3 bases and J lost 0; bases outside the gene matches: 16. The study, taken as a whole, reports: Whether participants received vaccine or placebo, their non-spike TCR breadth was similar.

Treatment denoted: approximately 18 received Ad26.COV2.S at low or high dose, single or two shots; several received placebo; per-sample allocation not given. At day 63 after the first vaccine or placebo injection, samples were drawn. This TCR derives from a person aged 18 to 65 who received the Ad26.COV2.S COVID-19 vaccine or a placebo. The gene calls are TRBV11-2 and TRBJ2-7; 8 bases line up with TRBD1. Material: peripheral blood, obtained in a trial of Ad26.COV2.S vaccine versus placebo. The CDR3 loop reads CASSLGDYSGGPSSYEQYF. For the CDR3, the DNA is TGTGCCAGCAGCTTGGGGGATTATTCAGGGGGCCCGAGCTCCTACGAGCAGTACTTC.